The clone carrying this T cell receptor (beta chain) has at least ten counts. TCRdb re-called the 5' RACE reads with MiXCR, one entry per CDR3 protein. Among about 27,000 distinct CDR3 sequences listed, 5.5% to 7% were seen once. Trimming shortened V by 3 bases and J by 5 bases, and 14 bases separated the two germline ends. Germline assignment: CDR1 DFQATT and CDR2 SNEGSKA (reference sequence). This CDR3 comprises 14 residues. Time point meaning: sample taken at primary tumor resection. Sequencing of whole RNA from tumor, nontumor lung or frozen PBMC involved no sorting. Samples were donated by 72 untreated early-stage non-small cell lung cancer patients. The data derive from a study of spatial heterogeneity in lung cancer.

The sequence derives from a male donor with early-stage non-small cell lung cancer. This chain uses TRBV20-1 with TRBJ2-1; tentatively, D is TRBD2 (7 bases). Here the sequenced sample was PBMCs, taken at surgery. The CDR3 loop reads CSASWGGRHNEQFF. In DNA form, the CDR3 reads TGCAGTGCTAGTTGGGGGGGCCGTCACAATGAGCAGTTCTTC.